This T cell receptor (beta chain) originates from a study of blood T cells in healthy people across ages. General study results and limits: CMV status of donors was not determined, possibly confounding expanded clonotype changes. The diversity estimates, figures obtained from one million T cells, were considered underestimates.

The V and J ends lost 1 base and 3 bases respectively, with 7 bases between them. Germline CDR1 reads SGHRS; CDR2 reads YFSETQ. The CDR3 runs 13 residues. Donors gave roughly 10 milliliters of peripheral blood apiece. Total RNA was isolated from each sample in quantities of at least 6 micrograms. As regards this clonotype: What it binds is unknown.

For the second PCR, which ran for roughly 7 to 11 cycles, a sample-barcoded 5' primer and a J-beta primer mix were used. Each CDR3 protein gets one entry after TCRdb re-called the 5' RACE reads with MiXCR. Of about 970,000 distinct CDR3 sequences in the sample, roughly 51% are singletons; the top ten hold over 20%. The sequence was collected from an older woman in good health. V and J are TRBV5-1 and TRBJ2-5; no reliable D call. The sequenced sample was blood. CDR3 in DNA: TGCGCCAGCAGCTTGCAGGCGGAAGAGACCCAGTACTTC. Amino acid sequence: CASSLQAEETQYF.